This T cell receptor (beta chain) was sequenced for a study of T cells in Graves' hyperthyroidism and ophthalmopathy. Whole-study findings and limits: Most thyroid clonotypes expanded above 0.001 appeared in blood too.

This clonotype was picked up many times. As yet, its antigen is unknown. Amplified TCR beta CDR3 regions derived from RNA transcripts. First-round RT-PCR of the TCR CDR3 relied on the HTBI primer set. TCRdb redid the calling of the multiplex PCR reads with MiXCR, one entry per CDR3 protein. The data show some 380,000 distinct CDR3 sequences, with 13% seen just once and less than 25% held by the top ten. The sequenced sample consisted of blood. This TCR was recovered from a man aged 25-45 years with Graves' hyperthyroidism that later progressed to Graves' ophthalmopathy.

The CDR3 DNA sequence: TGTGCCAGCAGTGGACTAGCGGGGGGCATCAGGTACACAGATACGCAGTATTTT. As protein: CASSGLAGGIRYTDTQYF. This rearrangement joins TRBV2 to TRBJ2-3, with 13 bases lining up with TRBD2. V lost 4 bases, J lost 2 bases, and 9 bases stayed unmatched. Germline V CDR1 and CDR2: SNHLY, FYNNEI. This CDR3 has 18 amino acids.